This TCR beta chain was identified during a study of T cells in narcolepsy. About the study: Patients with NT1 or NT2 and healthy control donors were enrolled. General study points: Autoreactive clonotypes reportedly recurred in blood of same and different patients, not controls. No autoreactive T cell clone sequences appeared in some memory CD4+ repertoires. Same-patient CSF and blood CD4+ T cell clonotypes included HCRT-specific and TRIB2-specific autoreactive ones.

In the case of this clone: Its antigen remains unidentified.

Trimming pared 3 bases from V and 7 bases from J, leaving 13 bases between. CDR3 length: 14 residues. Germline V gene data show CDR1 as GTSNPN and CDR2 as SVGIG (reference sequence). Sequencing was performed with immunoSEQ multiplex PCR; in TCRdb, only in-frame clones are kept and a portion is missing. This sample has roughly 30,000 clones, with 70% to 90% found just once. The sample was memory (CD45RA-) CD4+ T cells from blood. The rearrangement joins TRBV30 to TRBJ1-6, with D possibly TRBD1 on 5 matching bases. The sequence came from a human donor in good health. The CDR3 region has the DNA TGTGCCTGGAGCCGGCAGGGTGGCAATTCACCCCTCCACTTT. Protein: CAWSRQGGNSPLHF.